This TCR beta chain was captured in a study of shared clonotypes between healthy human individuals. J was trimmed by 8 bases and V by 4 bases; bases with no gene match: 7. The germline V gene has CDR1 LNHDA and CDR2 SQIVND (reference sequence). The CDR3 extends over 15 amino acids. This clone was found once. The repertoire was sequenced with immunoSEQ multiplex PCR; TCRdb's copy has only in-frame clones and lacks some. Of about 2.2 million clones in the sample, around 93% were seen once. Positive CCR7 selection of CD45RO-negative cells yielded the naive CD8 cells, and terminally differentiated effector memory CD45RA+ cells were excluded.

This receptor was taken from a man between 18 and 35 years old in good health. Some clones in this sample may be carry-over from other donors' samples. Sequencing input: naive CD8+ T cells from PBMCs. The V gene is TRBV19, the J gene TRBJ2-1, with TRBD2 matching 11 bases. The CDR3 DNA reads as TGTGCCAGTAGTACGAGACTAGCGGGAAACTATGAGCAGTTCTTC. This codes for CASSTRLAGNYEQFF.